Shown below are 26 T cell receptor beta chains from a single sample sequenced in a study of human T cells and chemical hapten exposure. Sample time point: pre-sensitization, week 0. Treatment defined: therapeutic diphenylcyclopropenone sensitization with weekly scalp DPC. TCRdb processed the RACE reads anew with MiXCR; each CDR3 protein has one entry. The data contain 35,000 to 40,000 distinct CDR3 sequences, roughly a tenth of them singletons. The sequenced sample was whole blood, obtained in connection with sensitization to the hapten diphenylcyclopropenone (DPC). These receptors originate from a man aged 25 to 45 with alopecia areata. Some clones in this sample may be carry-over from other donors' samples.

The chain carries TRBV6-6 and TRBJ2-3, with 8 bases aligning to TRBD2. Germline assignment: CDR1 MNHNY and CDR2 SVGAGI (reference sequence). The CDR3 consists of 15 residues. J lost 2 bases, V lost 6 bases, and 7 bases had no gene match. The CDR3, as DNA: TGTGCCAGCAGCCTAACTAGCGGAAACACAGATACGCAGTATTTT. Amino acids: CASSLTSGNTDTQYF.

This clonotype was detected many times. DNA for the CDR3: TGCAGTGCTAGAAGGGGACTAGCGGGGCCAAGCACAGATACGCAGTATTTT. It translates to CSARRGLAGPSTDTQYF. This chain connects TRBV20-1 to TRBJ2-3; 13 bases match TRBD2. Germline-derived CDR1 and CDR2 are DFQATT and SNEGSKA (reference sequence). The CDR3 sequence is 17 residues long. Trimming took 2 bases from V and 0 from J; bases not matched to a gene: 5.

The chain is built from TRBV11-2 and TRBJ2-1; 10 bases are shared with TRBD2. Germline V gene lookup returns CDR1 SGHAT and CDR2 FQNNGV. The CDR3 spans 15 residues. Trimming took 6 bases from V and 6 from J; bases not matched to a gene: 8. The CDR3 region has the DNA TGTGCCAGCAGTACAGGACTAGCGGCGTCCAATGAGCAGTTCTTC. Translating gives CASSTGLAASNEQFF.

This clonotype was counted at least ten times. The V and J genes are TRBV7-9 and TRBJ2-1, with TRBD2 matching over 9 bases. The CDR3 runs to 14 residues. Germline V gene sequence: CDR1 SEHNR, CDR2 FQNEAQ (reference sequence). After removal of 5 bases from V and 4 bases from J, the junction contained 3 bases not matched to a gene. This CDR3 reads CASSPSGGYNEQFF. The CDR3, as DNA: TGTGCCAGCAGCCCCAGCGGGGGGTACAATGAGCAGTTCTTC.

In its sample, this clonotype was seen many times. This chain links TRBV2 with TRBJ1-6, with TRBD1 matching 7 bases. V gave up 8 bases and J gave up 7 bases; unmatched junction bases: 5. The CDR3 sequence is 13 residues long. Germline CDR1 is SNHLY and CDR2 is FYNNEI. The CDR3 nucleotides read TGTGCCAGCCCGGACAGGAGGAATTCACCCCTCCACTTT. It yields the protein CASPDRRNSPLHF. Based on the CDR3 plus reference TRBV2 and TRBJ1-6, the full variable domain is EPEVTQTPSHQVTQMGQEVILRCVPISNHLYFYWYRQILGQKVEFLVSFYNNEISEKSEIFDDQFSVERPDGSNFTLKIRSTKLEDSAMYFCASPDRRNSPLHFGNGTRLTVT.

In its sample, this clonotype was seen many times. The CDR3 DNA reads as TGTGCCAGCAGCTTAGCGCAGACCACAGATACGCAGTATTTT. The encoded protein is CASSLAQTTDTQYF. The chain employs TRBV7-9 and TRBJ2-3; D call uncertain. The V gene's germline CDR1 is SEHNR and CDR2 FQNEAQ (reference sequence). This CDR3 is built from 14 residues. Trimming took 0 bases from V and 2 from J, leaving 6 bases between them.

This clonotype was observed many times. The V and J genes are TRBV5-1 and TRBJ2-5, with a weak D call TRBD2 (6 bases). The germline CDR1 and CDR2 sequences are SGHRS and YFSETQ. V lost 4 bases and J 3 bases, leaving 10 bases between the germline ends. This CDR3 contains 13 residues. For the CDR3, the DNA is TGCGCCAGCAGCAAGGGACTTGAAGAGACCCAGTACTTC. Translating it yields CASSKGLEETQYF.

This clonotype occurred many times. The CDR3 coding sequence is TGTGCCAGCACCAAACCGGGCCCCCAGAACACTGAAGCTTTCTTT. Protein product: CASTKPGPQNTEAFF. V gene TRBV6-1 combines with J gene TRBJ1-1; D is unclear. In germline, CDR1 is MNHNS, CDR2 SASEGT. Trimming cost V 7 bases and J 1 base, with 16 bases left between them. This CDR3 is 15 amino acids long.

This clonotype was seen more than once but under ten times. The rearrangement uses TRBV6-2 or TRBV6-3 and TRBJ2-4, with 7 bases identical to TRBD2. The CDR3 is 16 residues long. V trimming: 5 bases; J trimming: 3 bases; junction bases outside the gene matches: 10. Germline V gives CDR1 MNHEY, CDR2 SVGEGT. For the CDR3, the DNA is TGTGCCAGCAGTACGACCGGACTAGTAGTCAAAAACATTCAGTACTTC. This translates into CASSTTGLVVKNIQYF.

The chain links TRBV29-1 to TRBJ2-7; a possible D gene is TRBD1 (6 bases). V lost 7 bases and J lost 1, with 11 bases in between. CDR1 and CDR2 (germline): SQVTM, ANQGSEA. The CDR3 extends over 12 amino acids. CDR3 residues: CSGADSSYEQYF. For the CDR3, the DNA is TGCAGCGGGGCGGACAGTTCCTACGAGCAGTACTTC.

Comment on this clonotype: Germline is not matched at one junction end, which may reflect a read error. The V gene is TRBV20-1, the J gene TRBJ2-3; D is undetermined. The CDR3 totals 14 residues. Looked up from germline, CDR1 is DFQATT and CDR2 is SNEGSKA (reference sequence). CDR3 sequence: CSVRPGRWTDTQYF. The CDR3 DNA follows: TGCAGTGTTAGACCCGGGCGGTGGACAGATACGCAGTATTTT.

J is TRBJ2-7 and V is TRBV28, with 7 bases aligning to TRBD2. CDR1 and CDR2 from the germline V gene are MDHEN and SYDVKM. There are 14 residues in the CDR3. V lost 6 bases to trimming and J lost 2 bases; unmatched junction nucleotides: 7. The CDR3 here is CASSPGLDPYEQYV. The CDR3 nucleotides read TGTGCCAGCAGCCCCGGACTAGACCCCTACGAGCAGTACGTC.

V and J are TRBV5-4 and TRBJ2-1, with TRBD2 matching over 13 bases. Germline V gives CDR1 SGHNT, CDR2 YYREEE (reference sequence). The CDR3 runs 15 residues. V dropped 0 bases and J dropped 9; count of bases not matched to a gene: 3. In nucleotides, the CDR3 is TGTGCCAGCAGCTTGGGACTAGCGGGGGGATCTGAGCAGTTCTTC. It specifies CASSLGLAGGSEQFF. Variable domain in full (rest from reference TRBV5-4 and TRBJ2-1): ETGVTQSPTHLIKTRGQQVTLRCSSQSGHNTVSWYQQALGQGPQFIFQYYREEENGRGNFPPRFSGLQFPNYSSELNVNALELDDSALYLCASSLGLAGGSEQFFGPGTRLTVL.

This clonotype has only a few counts. This chain uses TRBV12-5 with TRBJ2-7, with 12 nucleotides matching TRBD2. J lost 1 base, V lost 6 bases, and 4 bases had no gene match. Germline V gives CDR1 LGHNT, CDR2 FRNRAP. This CDR3 comprises 15 residues. The CDR3 nucleotides are TGTGCTAGTGGCCGGACTAGCGGGGCGTCCTACGAGCAGTACGTC. It is translated as CASGRTSGASYEQYV.

This clonotype was detected a few times. V usage is TRBV2 and J usage is TRBJ2-2; TRBD1 is a possible D gene (6 bases). Trimming shortened V by 6 bases and J by 4 bases, and 12 bases separated the two germline ends. The CDR3 is 14 residues long. Germline V CDR1 and CDR2: SNHLY, FYNNEI. The CDR3 DNA reads TGTGCCAGCAGCACAGGGTTTTCCACCGGGGAGCTGTTTTTT. It specifies CASSTGFSTGELFF.

The sample holds many counts of this clonotype. This chain uses TRBV18 with TRBJ1-2; no firm D call. Trimming pared 6 bases from V and 4 bases from J, leaving 15 bases between. This CDR3 comprises 14 residues. Germline CDR1 is KGHSH and CDR2 is LQKENI. The CDR3 loop reads CASSLERKFYGYTF. The CDR3 nucleotides are TGTGCCAGCTCTTTAGAACGGAAATTCTATGGCTACACCTTC.

This clonotype was detected ten times or more. This chain links TRBV11-2 with TRBJ2-1; 8 bases map to TRBD1. The CDR3 spans 19 residues. Germline trimming cut 3 bases from V and 7 bases from J; bases unmatched to any gene: 20. Germline values: CDR1 SGHAT, CDR2 FQNNGV. Written as DNA, the CDR3 is TGTGCCAGCAGCTTTCTCGGCAGGGTGGCGGGACAGGTCCCGAATGAGCAGTTCTTC. Its translation is CASSFLGRVAGQVPNEQFF.

This CDR3 reads CASSYQAGGGYEQYV. The CDR3 bases are TGTGCCAGCAGTTACCAGGCAGGGGGAGGCTACGAGCAGTACGTC. This rearrangement joins TRBV6-5 to TRBJ2-7; the D gene is possibly TRBD1 (7 bases). This CDR3 has 15 amino acids. The V end lost 2 bases, the J end lost 3 bases, and 14 bases lay between the germline ends. Germline-derived CDR1 and CDR2 are MNHEY and SVGAGI.

In this sample, this clonotype turned up a few times. The rearrangement joins TRBV7-8 to TRBJ2-1; 8 nucleotides match TRBD2. Germline CDR1 reads SGHVS; CDR2 reads FQNEAQ. CDR3 length equals 13 residues. V lost 4 bases to trimming and J lost 10 bases; unmatched junction nucleotides: 6. The CDR3 sequence is CASSSAGGWEQFF. In DNA form, the CDR3 reads TGTGCCAGCAGCTCGGCGGGGGGATGGGAGCAGTTCTTC.

The chain uses TRBV6-2 or TRBV6-3 and TRBJ1-2, with TRBD1 as a possible D gene (5 bases). In germline, CDR1 is MNHEY, CDR2 SVGEGT. The length of the CDR3 is 15 residues. The V and J ends lost 0 bases and 5 bases respectively, with 13 bases between them. CDR3 DNA: TGTGCCAGCAGTTACTCGATCCTGGACACTTATGGCTACACCTTC. This encodes CASSYSILDTYGYTF.

This clonotype was detected ten times or more. The gene calls are TRBV7-6 and TRBJ2-7; maybe TRBD2 (6 bases). The CDR3 has 13 amino acids. From germline, CDR1 is SGHVS and CDR2 FNYEAQ. With 5 bases removed from V and 4 bases from J, the gap between germline ends came to 12 bases. The CDR3 sequence is CASSHGTQYEQYF. DNA for the CDR3: TGTGCCAGCAGCCACGGGACTCAGTACGAGCAGTACTTC.

The J gene is TRBJ2-3, the V gene TRBV7-2; 7 bases align to TRBD2. CDR3 length: 16 amino acids. Germline lookup yields CDR1 SGHTA and CDR2 FQGNSA. Trimming at V came to 5 bases and at J to 5 bases, leaving 13 bases not matched to a gene. CDR3 sequence reads: CASSIGAGVARDTQYF. The DNA of the CDR3 is TGTGCCAGCAGCATTGGGGCGGGAGTGGCACGAGATACGCAGTATTTT.

This clonotype was recorded at least ten times. The rearrangement links TRBV10-3 to TRBJ2-5; perhaps TRBD1 as D (5 bases). Germline V gene lookup returns CDR1 ENHRY and CDR2 SYGVKD. V dropped 3 bases and J dropped 1 base, with 9 bases sitting between them. The CDR3 contains 14 residues. The CDR3 coding sequence is TGTGCCATCAGTGAACAGGCGTTCCAAGAGACCCAGTACTTC. Translation: CAISEQAFQETQYF.

This clonotype was observed a handful of times. This chain uses TRBV7-9 with TRBJ2-5, with 12 bases lining up with TRBD2. The J segment lost 4 bases and the V segment lost 5 bases, leaving 2 bases of the junction unmatched. This CDR3 spans 14 amino acids. CDR1 and CDR2 from the germline V gene are SEHNR and FQNEAQ (reference sequence). In nucleotides, the CDR3 is TGTGCCAGCAGCCCGGGACTAGCGGGAGAGACCCAGTACTTC. Residues: CASSPGLAGETQYF.

The sample holds many counts of this clonotype. V is TRBV7-9 and J is TRBJ2-1; D may be TRBD2 (6 bases). This CDR3 comprises 14 residues. Germline assignment: CDR1 SEHNR and CDR2 FQNEAQ (reference sequence). Trimming removed 5 bases at V and 9 bases at J, with 17 bases between. The CDR3 DNA reads as TGTGCCAGCAGCAGGGAACTAGCTTGGATTGAGCAGTTCTTC. This gives the protein CASSRELAWIEQFF.

This clonotype came up many times. The chain links TRBV20-1 to TRBJ2-1; 12 bases agree with TRBD2. Germline values: CDR1 DFQATT, CDR2 SNEGSKA (reference sequence). This CDR3 is 15 amino acids long. The V segment lost 6 bases and the J segment 5 bases; nucleotides outside the gene matches: 8. In DNA form, the CDR3 reads TGCAGTGCGTACCCTAGCGGGAGGGCTAACAATGAGCAGTTCTTC. It is translated as CSAYPSGRANNEQFF.